The text below deals with one T cell receptor (beta chain). Its antigen is unidentified. Sequencing was performed with immunoSEQ multiplex PCR; in TCRdb, only in-frame clones are kept and a portion is missing. The repertoire holds tens of thousands of clones, with 87% as singletons. The CDR3 covers 15 residues. J gave up 5 bases and V 4 bases, and 11 bases lay outside the gene matches. Germline-derived CDR1 and CDR2 are SGHRS and YFSETQ. The data stem from a study of T cell responses to AZD1222 COVID-19 vaccine. Study-wide points: Nearly half of the spike-specific TCRs reportedly recognize variant regions that carry no mutations. Baseline seropositives among AZD1222 recipients totaled only six or seven. The study found vaccine-associated CD4 TCRs spanning spike, dominant at 160-218 and 743-854. Repertoire sampling occurred only after the peak T cell response.

The chain links TRBV5-1 to TRBJ2-5, with 7 bases lining up with TRBD2. The sequence was obtained from an adult who received the AZD1222 COVID-19 vaccine. The source material was peripheral blood, sampled 28 days after the second AZD1222 dose. CDR3: CASSNIRDYQETQYF. The CDR3 DNA follows: TGCGCCAGCAGCAATATCCGGGACTATCAGGAGACCCAGTACTTC.